A single sample is the source of the 6 T cell receptor beta chains below, sequenced in a study of cytomegalovirus exposure and HLA in healthy donors. A multiplex PCR was run with 60 Vbeta primers and 13 Jbeta primers. TCRdb's table, derived via immunoSEQ multiplex PCR, lists solely in-frame clones and lacks some. The table lists some 200,000 clones, with about 1% in the top ten. Sample: PBMCs. Receptor source: a girl aged 2 to 10 in good health and CMV-seropositive.

V gene TRBV27 combines with J gene TRBJ2-2, with no clear D. The germline V and J ends were trimmed by 8 bases and 2 bases, with 6 bases remaining between them. Germline loops: CDR1 MNHEY, CDR2 SMNVEV (reference sequence). The CDR3 extends over 12 amino acids. The CDR3 spells CASARNTGELFF. As DNA, the CDR3 is TGTGCCAGCGCTAGAAACACCGGGGAGCTGTTTTTT.

The chain combines TRBV30 with TRBJ2-5; no definite D call. The J call could be wrong; TRBJ2-7 is a better fit for the DNA end. Germline V gene data show CDR1 as GTSNPN and CDR2 as SVGIG (reference sequence). The CDR3 is 11 residues long. CDR3 nucleotides: TGTGCCTGGAGTTCCTCCTACGAGCAGTACTTC. This encodes CAWSSSYEQYF.

This chain joins TRBV7-2 and TRBJ2-3; TRBD1 agrees at 9 bases. The CDR3 has 15 amino acids. V lost 4 bases to trimming and J lost 4 bases; unmatched junction nucleotides: 6. Germline CDR1 reads SGHTA; CDR2 reads FQGNSA. CDR3 loop: CASSYQRTGADTQYF. The CDR3 DNA is TGTGCCAGCAGCTACCAGAGGACAGGGGCAGATACGCAGTATTTT.

The chain carries TRBV6-1 and TRBJ1-1; a weak D match, TRBD1 (6 bases). Germline-derived CDR1 and CDR2 are MNHNS and SASEGT. The ends were cut back, 0 bases at V and 5 bases at J, with 13 bases in the middle. CDR3 length equals 15 residues. CDR3: CASSEAGQGWTEAFF. For the CDR3, the DNA is TGTGCCAGCAGTGAAGCGGGGCAGGGGTGGACTGAAGCTTTCTTT.

CDR3 in amino acids: CASGLVPGETQYF. CDR3 DNA: TGTGCTAGTGGTTTGGTACCGGGGGAGACCCAGTACTTC. The gene calls are TRBV12-5 and TRBJ2-5; D perhaps matches TRBD2 (5 bases). V was trimmed by 0 bases and J by 5 bases, leaving 7 bases between them. CDR1 and CDR2 (germline): LGHNT, FRNRAP. The CDR3 spans 13 residues.

The rearrangement links TRBV23-1 to TRBJ1-4, with TRBD1 as a possible D gene (6 bases). TRBV23-1 is reported as an ORF; its role is uncertain. The CDR3 extends over 16 amino acids. Trimming took 10 bases from V and 8 from J, leaving 26 bases between them. This chain's CDR3 is CANLPTRQDPREKLFF. Here the CDR3 DNA reads TGCGCCAACCTCCCCACCAGACAGGATCCTCGGGAAAAACTGTTTTTT.